This T cell receptor beta chain was recovered during a study of technical replicates of blood from a handful of donors. CDR1 ENHRY and CDR2 SYGVKD come from the germline V gene. The CDR3 totals 15 residues. J gave up 3 bases and V 0 bases, and 3 bases lay outside the gene matches. The table came from immunoSEQ multiplex PCR; TCRdb's copy has only in-frame clones and leaves some out. This table holds nearly 80,000 clones, around 90% found once. This chain uses TRBV10-3 with TRBJ2-7, with TRBD2 matching over 9 bases. Sequenced: T cells isolated from PBMCs. The TCR was taken from a human donor in good health. CDR3 coding DNA: TGTGCCATCAGTGAGTCCGGGACTAGCAGCTACGAGCAGTACTTC. Its translation is CAISESGTSSYEQYF.